This T cell receptor beta chain originates from a study of shared clonotypes between healthy human individuals. Those who donated were healthy HIV-negative adults, with no recent acute infections or vaccinations reported. Some clones are missing from TCRdb's copy, which holds only in-frame ones; the method was immunoSEQ multiplex PCR. The sample has hundreds of thousands of clones, around three quarters seen once. CDR3 length equals 15 residues. The V and J ends lost 5 bases and 4 bases, in that order; junction bases with no gene match: 8. Germline V gene data show CDR1 as SGHKS and CDR2 as YYEKEE (reference sequence).

Sequencing was carried out using PBMCs. The V gene is TRBV5-5, the J gene TRBJ1-5; TRBD1 aligns across 8 bases. This clonotype originated in a woman between 35 and 50 years old in good health. Some clones in this sample may be carry-over from other donors' samples. The CDR3 reads CASRGGTGNNQPQHF. CDR3 nucleotide sequence: TGTGCCAGCAGGGGCGGGACAGGCAATAATCAGCCCCAGCATTTT.